The 29 T cell receptor beta chains presented below share a single source sample, sequenced in a study of T cells in Graves' hyperthyroidism and ophthalmopathy. Regions amplified from RNA transcripts were the TCR beta CDR3 regions. TCR CDR3 regions were first amplified by RT-PCR with HTBI primers. TCRdb re-called the multiplex PCR reads through MiXCR, storing one row per CDR3 protein. The table has 450,000 to 650,000 distinct CDR3 sequences, 13% to 15% seen once; the top ten hold 6.5% to 9%. Sequencing was carried out using blood. All receptors derive from a woman under 30 with Graves' ophthalmopathy.

This clonotype was seen at least ten times. The rearrangement uses TRBV28 and TRBJ2-7; possible D gene TRBD2, 6 bases. Germline assignment: CDR1 MDHEN and CDR2 SYDVKM. The ends were cut back, 2 bases at V and 2 bases at J, with 13 bases in the middle. This CDR3 spans 15 amino acids. The CDR3 region has the DNA TGTGCCAGCAGTTTAGTAGCGGAAATTACCTACGAGCAGTACTTC. Translation gives CASSLVAEITYEQYF.

The V and J genes are TRBV24-1 and TRBJ1-5; 8 nucleotides line up with TRBD1. With 3 bases clipped from V and 5 bases from J, the junction kept 11 bases outside the gene matches. The V gene's germline CDR1 is KGHDR and CDR2 SFDVKD. CDR3 length: 17 residues. The CDR3 reads CATSDNGQGGRDQPQHF. The CDR3 DNA sequence: TGTGCCACCAGTGATAACGGACAGGGCGGAAGGGATCAGCCCCAGCATTTT.

This clonotype was observed at least ten times. V gene TRBV20-1 combines with J gene TRBJ2-5, with TRBD1 identical over 9 bases. Trimming at V came to 6 bases and at J to 2 bases, leaving 4 bases not matched to a gene. CDR3 size: 13 residues. Germline-derived CDR1 and CDR2 are DFQATT and SNEGSKA (reference sequence). CDR3 bases: TGCAGTGCCGCGACAGGGGGACAAGAGACCCAGTACTTC. Translation: CSAATGGQETQYF.

The chain joins TRBV4-1 to TRBJ1-1, with D possibly TRBD1 on 6 matching bases. The CDR3 contains 12 residues. Deletions cut 10 bases from V and 3 bases from J, with 12 bases between. The V gene's germline CDR1 is MGHRA and CDR2 YSYEKL. This chain's CDR3 is CAKQGRDTEAFF. Here the CDR3 DNA reads TGCGCCAAACAGGGTCGGGACACTGAAGCTTTCTTT.

This clonotype showed up many times. The chain has TRBV4-1 and TRBJ2-7; maybe TRBD2 (6 bases). The CDR3 is made up of 16 amino acids. V shed 1 base and J shed 4 bases, with 17 bases lying between them. The V gene's germline CDR1 is MGHRA and CDR2 YSYEKL. This CDR3 is CASSQAQAGGEYEQYF. Written as DNA, the CDR3 is TGCGCCAGCAGCCAAGCCCAAGCCGGCGGGGAGTACGAGCAGTACTTC.

Many counts were recorded for this clonotype. This chain uses TRBV7-2 with TRBJ2-6, with D maybe TRBD1 (6 bases). There are 15 residues in the CDR3. V was clipped by 1 base and J by 8 bases, with 12 bases between them. CDR1 SGHTA and CDR2 FQGNSA come from the germline V gene. CDR3 DNA sequence: TGTGCCAGCAGCTTAGGAGGGACAATTACCAACGTCCTGACTTTC. Translating gives CASSLGGTITNVLTF.

This clonotype was counted once. The chain employs TRBV7-9 and TRBJ2-1; 8 positions agree with TRBD2. The CDR3 totals 17 residues. The trim removed 5 bases at V and 1 base at J, leaving 10 bases unmatched. From germline, CDR1 is SEHNR and CDR2 FQNEAQ (reference sequence). CDR3 sequence reads: CASSTRRASGSYNEQFF. In DNA, the CDR3 is TGTGCCAGCAGCACCAGAAGGGCTAGCGGGTCCTACAATGAGCAGTTCTTC.

This clonotype was counted ten times or more. The J gene is TRBJ2-5, the V gene TRBV28, with D unresolved. Germline V gives CDR1 MDHEN, CDR2 SYDVKM. The CDR3 is made up of 15 amino acids. V was pared by 6 bases and J by 0 bases, with 14 bases between. The CDR3 is CASRGGGDHQETQYF. For the CDR3, the DNA is TGTGCCAGCAGGGGTGGCGGAGATCACCAAGAGACCCAGTACTTC.

This clonotype occurred many times. The rearrangement uses TRBV29-1 and TRBJ2-3, with TRBD2 matching 8 bases. This CDR3 contains 14 residues. In germline, CDR1 is SQVTM, CDR2 ANQGSEA. With V trimmed by 5 bases and J by 2 bases, 6 bases remained unmatched. The CDR3 DNA follows: TGCAGCGTTCAGCGGGAGAGGCACACAGATACGCAGTATTTT. It specifies CSVQRERHTDTQYF.

There are many counts of this clonotype. The CDR3 protein is CASSFWQAMNTEAFF. The CDR3 DNA follows: TGTGCCAGCAGCTTTTGGCAGGCCATGAACACTGAAGCTTTCTTT. The chain recombines TRBV7-2 with TRBJ1-1; D is unclear. CDR1 and CDR2 (germline): SGHTA, FQGNSA. Trimming took 3 bases from V and 0 from J, leaving 11 bases between them. CDR3 length equals 15 residues.

This clonotype was seen at least ten times. The chain couples TRBV20-1 to TRBJ2-7; 7 nucleotides align to TRBD1. Unmatched junction bases numbered 5, after V lost 5 bases and J lost 1 base. This CDR3 is 13 amino acids long. Germline loops: CDR1 DFQATT, CDR2 SNEGSKA (reference sequence). CDR3 nucleotide sequence: TGCAGTGCTCAATCGGACAGGTCCTACGAGCAGTACTTC. Translating it yields CSAQSDRSYEQYF.

This clonotype was seen ten or more times. V and J are TRBV6-5 and TRBJ1-5; D is undetermined. V was pared by 0 bases and J by 0 bases, with 9 bases between. Germline CDR1 reads MNHEY; CDR2 reads SVGAGI. The CDR3 runs 16 residues. In nucleotides, the CDR3 is TGTGCCAGCAGTTACTCAGGGTCGGGTAGCAATCAGCCCCAGCATTTT. This gives the protein CASSYSGSGSNQPQHF.

This clonotype came up many times. The J gene is TRBJ1-5, the V gene TRBV5-5; D not resolved. This CDR3 comprises 15 residues. The germline V gene encodes CDR1 SGHKS and CDR2 YYEKEE (reference sequence). Trimming left V 4 bases short and J 7 bases short, with 18 bases between. The CDR3 spells CASSGTLSPSQPQHF. The CDR3 DNA reads TGTGCCAGCAGCGGTACACTCTCTCCAAGCCAGCCCCAGCATTTT. The variable domain in full, with the rest retrieved from reference TRBV5-5 and TRBJ1-5, is DAGVTQSPTHLIKTRGQQVTLRCSPISGHKSVSWYQQVLGQGPQFIFQYYEKEERGRGNFPDRFSARQFPNYSSELNVNALLLGDSALYLCASSGTLSPSQPQHFGDGTRLSIL.

This clonotype was observed at least ten times. This chain connects TRBV20-1 to TRBJ1-6, with 11 nucleotides matching TRBD1. Germline V gene sequence: CDR1 DFQATT, CDR2 SNEGSKA (reference sequence). Unmatched junction bases numbered 6, after V lost 4 bases and J lost 7 bases. The CDR3 extends over 15 amino acids. Written as DNA, the CDR3 is TGCAGTGCTAACCTCCGGGACAGGGGGAATTCACCCCTCCACTTT. This codes for CSANLRDRGNSPLHF.

This clonotype was counted only a few times. This sequence joins TRBV30 and TRBJ2-7; 10 positions agree with TRBD2. The CDR3 is 17 residues long. Per the germline V gene, CDR1 is GTSNPN and CDR2 is SVGIG (reference sequence). Trimming at V came to 3 bases and at J to 4 bases, leaving 15 bases not matched to a gene. This CDR3 is CAWSPEEASGGTYEQYF. The CDR3 DNA follows: TGTGCCTGGAGCCCTGAGGAGGCTAGCGGGGGCACGTACGAGCAGTACTTC. The full variable domain, with the rest looked up from reference TRBV30 and TRBJ2-7, is SQTIHQWPATLVQPVGSPLSLECTVEGTSNPNLYWYRQAAGRGLQLLFYSVGIGQISSEVPQNLSASRPQDRQFILSSKKLLLSDSGFYLCAWSPEEASGGTYEQYFGPGTRLTVT.

This clonotype showed up many times. V gene TRBV20-1 combines with J gene TRBJ2-1; 12 bases line up with TRBD2. Germline V gene lookup returns CDR1 DFQATT and CDR2 SNEGSKA (reference sequence). The CDR3 sequence is 14 residues long. The J segment lost 10 bases and the V segment lost 5 bases, leaving 9 bases of the junction unmatched. CDR3 region: CSAPSSGRAYEQFF. In DNA, the CDR3 is TGCAGTGCTCCCTCTAGCGGGAGGGCTTACGAGCAGTTCTTC.

For this clonotype: At one end the junction does not follow the germline gene, possibly because of a read error. This chain links TRBV7-7 with TRBJ2-3; TRBD2 might be the D (6 bases). CDR3 length: 16 residues. Germline CDR1 reads SSHAT; CDR2 reads FNYEAQ (reference sequence). CDR3 DNA sequence: TGTGCTAGCAGCCCTAGCAGCGGAGGGAGCACAGATACGCAGTATTTT. This encodes CASSPSSGGSTDTQYF.

This clonotype has only a few counts. The rearrangement uses TRBV6-2 or TRBV6-3 and TRBJ1-6; D remains ambiguous. The CDR3 length is 15 residues. Between the trimmed V and J ends, which lost 4 bases and 3 bases, there was a span of 10 bases. The germline V gene has CDR1 MNHEY and CDR2 SVGEGT. Here the CDR3 DNA reads TGTGCCAGCAGTTCCTTCGGCAGCTATAATTCACCCCTCCACTTT. It translates to CASSSFGSYNSPLHF.

This clonotype was picked up many times. The chain recombines TRBV28 with TRBJ1-5; no clear D. This CDR3 has 15 residues. Germline V CDR1 and CDR2: MDHEN, SYDVKM. The germline V and J ends were trimmed by 3 bases and 4 bases, with 13 bases remaining between them. CDR3: CASSLVEGANQPQHF. The CDR3 nucleotides read TGTGCCAGCAGTTTGGTGGAGGGTGCGAATCAGCCCCAGCATTTT. Supplemented by reference TRBV28 and TRBJ1-5, the full variable domain reads DVKVTQSSRYLVKRTGEKVFLECVQDMDHENMFWYRQDPGLGLRLIYFSYDVKMKEKGDIPEGYSVSREKKERFSLILESASTNQTSMYLCASSLVEGANQPQHFGDGTRLSIL.

This clonotype was seen many times. The J gene is TRBJ2-3, the V gene TRBV9; the D call may be TRBD1 or TRBD2 (5 bases each). The CDR3 consists of 18 residues. Trimming stripped 4 bases from V and 9 bases from J, with 30 bases between. Germline V gene data show CDR1 as SGDLS and CDR2 as YYNGEE. The DNA of the CDR3 is TGTGCCAGCAGCCCCGAACCCCACTCGGGGACGAGCCTCGGCACGCAGTATTTT. Translation: CASSPEPHSGTSLGTQYF.

This clonotype was picked up many times. V gene TRBV6-1 combines with J gene TRBJ2-5; D may be TRBD1 (6 bases). The CDR3 length is 14 residues. V shed 6 bases and J shed 7 bases, with 18 bases lying between them. Germline loops: CDR1 MNHNS, CDR2 SASEGT. DNA for the CDR3: TGTGCCAGCAGGACAGGCCCTAACGAGGGGACCCAGTACTTC. Amino acids: CASRTGPNEGTQYF.

In its sample, this clonotype was seen many times. The genes are TRBV20-1 and TRBJ2-1, with D maybe TRBD2 (6 bases). CDR1 is DFQATT and CDR2 is SNEGSKA in the germline V gene (reference sequence). CDR3 size: 15 residues. Trimming pared 0 bases from V and 10 bases from J, leaving 19 bases between. This chain's CDR3 is CSARDPLGRGGEQFF. For the CDR3, the DNA is TGCAGTGCTAGAGATCCCCTAGGGCGGGGAGGCGAGCAGTTCTTC.

This clonotype was counted ten times or more. The V gene is TRBV10-3, the J gene TRBJ2-1; 12 bases are a match to TRBD2. J gave up 8 bases and V 4 bases, and 9 bases lay outside the gene matches. The CDR3 runs 16 residues. CDR1 is ENHRY and CDR2 is SYGVKD in the germline V gene. The CDR3 region has the DNA TGTGCCATCAGTGGGACGACTAGCGGGAGTTTACATGAGCAGTTCTTC. This codes for CAISGTTSGSLHEQFF.

This clonotype has at least ten counts. The chain couples TRBV2 to TRBJ1-3; D unresolved. Germline lookup yields CDR1 SNHLY and CDR2 FYNNEI. CDR3 length: 15 amino acids. Deletions cut 5 bases from V and 0 bases from J, with 11 bases between. This CDR3 reads CASSQSISSGNTIYF. CDR3 bases: TGTGCCAGCAGTCAGTCCATCTCCTCTGGAAACACCATATATTTT.

The chain links TRBV30 to TRBJ1-2, with D unclear. V was shortened by 4 bases and J by 7 bases, with 19 bases between the two germline ends. CDR3 size: 14 residues. Looked up from germline, CDR1 is GTSNPN and CDR2 is SVGIG (reference sequence). The CDR3 is CAWNLWGGIGGYTF. CDR3 in DNA: TGTGCCTGGAACCTCTGGGGAGGTATTGGTGGCTACACCTTC.

This chain joins TRBV6-5 and TRBJ1-1; D might be TRBD1 (6 bases). CDR1 MNHEY and CDR2 SVGAGI come from the germline V gene. With 0 bases removed from V and 11 bases from J, the gap between germline ends came to 19 bases. CDR3 length equals 15 residues. The CDR3 nucleotides read TGTGCCAGCAGTTACTCGACAGTGGGAGGGGGGTTCGCTTTCTTT. As protein: CASSYSTVGGGFAFF.

The sample holds many counts of this clonotype. The chain employs TRBV3-1 and TRBJ1-1, with D unresolved. Germline V gene lookup returns CDR1 LGHDT and CDR2 YNNKEL (reference sequence). Trimming took 2 bases from V and 10 from J, leaving 17 bases between them. CDR3 size: 14 residues. CDR3 region: CASSQQGGIQRAFF. CDR3 nucleotides: TGTGCCAGCAGCCAACAAGGAGGAATCCAGAGAGCTTTCTTT.

This clonotype was observed at least ten times. V is TRBV12-3 or TRBV12-4 and J is TRBJ1-3; 10 bases are shared with TRBD1. The CDR3 runs 16 residues. The V segment lost 8 bases and the J segment 3 bases; nucleotides outside the gene matches: 10. CDR3 nucleotide sequence: TGTGCCAGCTGTCCCGGGACAGGGGTATTTGGAAACACCATATATTTT. The encoded protein is CASCPGTGVFGNTIYF.

This clonotype was detected only once. The J gene is TRBJ2-5, the V gene TRBV7-2, with D perhaps matching TRBD1 or TRBD2 (5 bases each). With 5 bases removed from V and 4 bases from J, the gap between germline ends came to 17 bases. Germline V lookup: CDR1 SGHTA, CDR2 FQGNSA. The CDR3 totals 15 residues. The CDR3 nucleotides are TGTGCCAGCAGCCTACCGGGGCAGGGACGAGAGACCCAGTACTTC. Its protein product is CASSLPGQGRETQYF.